Shown below are 5 T cell receptor beta chains from a single sample sequenced in a study of monozygotic twins with inflammatory bowel disease. Each CDR3 protein gets one entry in TCRdb, which reprocessed the 5' RACE reads and gives no DNA. The sample table includes just over 300,000 distinct CDR3 sequences. Source material: blood. These receptors were collected from a human donor with ulcerative colitis or Crohn's disease, or a healthy co-twin of an affected twin (not recorded which).

The chain combines TRBV9 with TRBJ2-1; TCRdb's D gene call, TRBD1, goes unchecked for lack of DNA. In germline, CDR1 is SGDLS, CDR2 YYNGEE. The CDR3 length is 15 residues. The CDR3: CASSPRQSSYNEQFF.

The chain carries TRBV29-1 and TRBJ2-3; TCRdb outputs TRBD2, but without DNA this stays unchecked. This CDR3 is built from 15 residues. Looked up from germline, CDR1 is SQVTM and CDR2 is ANQGSEA. The CDR3 here is CSVDPSGRVPDTQYF.

V and J are TRBV7-3 and TRBJ2-3. The V gene's germline CDR1 is SGHTA and CDR2 FQGTGA. There are 20 residues in the CDR3. This CDR3 is CASSLTAAIGTSLSTDTQYF.

V gene TRBV2 combines with J gene TRBJ2-1; the TCRdb D gene call, TRBD1, has no DNA to confirm it. CDR3 length: 18 residues. CDR1 is SNHLY, CDR2 FYNNEI, per germline. CDR3: CASSESGGAQSSYNEQFF.

This chain joins TRBV27 and TRBJ2-7; the D call from TCRdb, TRBD1, cannot be confirmed without DNA. Germline CDR1 MNHEY, CDR2 SMNVEV (reference sequence). This CDR3 contains 16 residues. CDR3 region: CASSLGPGGGTYEQYF.